The 6 T cell receptor beta chains below were found in one sample sequenced in a study (dated by TCRdb to between 2015 and 2017). Cells that were CD4+CD25+CD127-/low were isolated as Tregs. Receptors were amplified or captured by 5' RACE. Sequencing was performed on an Illumina MiSeq. In-frame beta chains were kept once TCRdb had trimmed the public reads at Q25 with fastp and called clones with MiXCR. A single entry per CDR3 protein holds the most common genes and DNA from its merged rows. For this sample the table gives about 59,000 distinct CDR3 sequences, of which more than 20% were detected only once. The ten largest clonotypes hold roughly 2.9% of the sample. The sequencing input was tumor-infiltrating Tregs sorted from the breast tumor. The receptors derive from a female donor with breast cancer.

This clonotype was observed a few times. V and J are TRBV6-5 and TRBJ2-7; TRBD1 matches at 10 bases. The V gene's germline CDR1 is MNHEY and CDR2 SVGAGI. Trimming removed 5 bases from V and 2 bases from J; junction bases left unmatched: 3. The length of the CDR3 is 14 residues. Written as DNA, the CDR3 is TGTGCCAGCAGTAGACAGGGGGCCCCCTACGAGCAGTACTTC. Protein: CASSRQGAPYEQYF.

This clonotype was observed a handful of times. The junction departs from germline at one end; a sequencing error may be responsible. The rearrangement joins TRBV4-1 to TRBJ2-1; D possibly uses TRBD1 or TRBD2 (5 bases each). This CDR3 is built from 18 residues. Germline values: CDR1 MGHRA, CDR2 YSYEKL. The CDR3 loop reads CASSHPLRGRSSYKEQFF. CDR3 in DNA: TGCGCCAGCAGCCACCCCCTGAGGGGACGGAGCTCCTACAAGGAGCAGTTCTTC.

The genes are TRBV28 and TRBJ1-6; D unresolved. V was pared by 3 bases and J by 14 bases, with 20 bases between. Germline-derived CDR1 and CDR2 are MDHEN and SYDVKM. The CDR3 runs to 15 residues. In nucleotides, the CDR3 is TGTGCCAGCAGTTTCAGGTCCGGGATGGAATTCACCCTCCACTTT. Protein product: CASSFRSGMEFTLHF.

In regard to this clonotype: Relative to the germline gene, one junction end is altered; a read error may explain this. This chain joins TRBV18 and TRBJ2-7, with 10 bases aligning to TRBD2. Germline CDR1 and CDR2: KGHSH and LQKENI. CDR3 size: 15 residues. The chain's CDR3 is CASPPRTSGAYERYF. The CDR3, as DNA: TGTGCCAGCCCACCTAGAACTAGCGGGGCGTACGAACGGTACTTC. Full variable domain (outside the CDR3, taken from reference TRBV18 and TRBJ2-7): NAGVMQNPRHLVRRRGQEARLRCSPMKGHSHVYWYRQLPEEGLKFMVYLQKENIIDESGMPKERFSAEFPKEGPSILRIQQVVRGDSAAYFCASPPRTSGAYERYFGPGTRLTVT.

This clonotype was observed a few times. V gene TRBV24-1 combines with J gene TRBJ2-3; 11 bases are a match to TRBD2. CDR3 size: 19 residues. V shed 3 bases, J shed 1 base, and the junction held 11 bases outside the gene matches. In germline, CDR1 is KGHDR, CDR2 SFDVKD. CDR3 sequence reads: CATSDPTPSLAGGTDTQYF. CDR3 sequence (DNA): TGTGCCACCAGTGATCCCACCCCCTCACTAGCGGGGGGCACAGATACGCAGTATTTT.

A remark on this clonotype: A much larger clone differs by one base, so this may be a read error. The chain carries TRBV6-5 and TRBJ2-6, with a weak D call TRBD1 (5 bases). In germline, CDR1 is MNHEY, CDR2 SVGAGI. This CDR3 contains 14 residues. The CDR3 protein is CASSYGSGANALTF. The CDR3 bases are TGTGCCAGCAGTTACGGGTCTGGGGCCAACGCCCTGACTTTC.